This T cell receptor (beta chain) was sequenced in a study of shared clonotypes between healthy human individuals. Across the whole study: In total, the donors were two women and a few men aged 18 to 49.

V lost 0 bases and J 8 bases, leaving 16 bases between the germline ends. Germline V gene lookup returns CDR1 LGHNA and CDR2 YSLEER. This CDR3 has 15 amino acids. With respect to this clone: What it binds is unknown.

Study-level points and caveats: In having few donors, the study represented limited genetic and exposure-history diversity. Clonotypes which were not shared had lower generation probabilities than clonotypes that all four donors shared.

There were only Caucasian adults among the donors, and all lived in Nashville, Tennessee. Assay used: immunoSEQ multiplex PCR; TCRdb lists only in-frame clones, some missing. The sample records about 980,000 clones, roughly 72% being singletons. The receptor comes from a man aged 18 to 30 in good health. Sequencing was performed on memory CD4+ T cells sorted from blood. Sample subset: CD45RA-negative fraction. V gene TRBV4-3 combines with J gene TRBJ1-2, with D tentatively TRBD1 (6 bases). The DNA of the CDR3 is TGCGCCAGCAGCCAAGATCGAGGGGGAGGGTTAGGCTACACCTTC. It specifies CASSQDRGGGLGYTF.